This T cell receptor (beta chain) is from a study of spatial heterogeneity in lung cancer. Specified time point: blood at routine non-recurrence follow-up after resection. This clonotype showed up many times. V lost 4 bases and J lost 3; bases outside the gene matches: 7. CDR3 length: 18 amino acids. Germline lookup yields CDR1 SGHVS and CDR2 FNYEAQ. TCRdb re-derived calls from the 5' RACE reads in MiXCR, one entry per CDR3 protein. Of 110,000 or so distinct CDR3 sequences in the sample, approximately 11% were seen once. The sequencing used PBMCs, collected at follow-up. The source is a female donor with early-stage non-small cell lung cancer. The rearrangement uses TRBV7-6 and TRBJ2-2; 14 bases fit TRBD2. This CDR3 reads CASSSRLAGGHDTGELFF. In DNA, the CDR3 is TGTGCCAGCAGCTCCCGACTAGCGGGAGGGCACGACACCGGGGAGCTGTTTTTT.